This is a list of T cell receptor beta chains from one sample in a study of identical twins. TCRdb recomputed calls from the 5' RACE reads with MiXCR, one row per CDR3 protein. Here the sample spans hundreds of thousands of distinct CDR3 sequences, more than 9% being singletons. The sample was also linked to a second study, of yellow fever vaccine responses in identical twins.

The specimen was CD8+ T cells sorted from blood. Receptors originate from a woman younger than 35 in good health. CDR3s include the opening cysteine and the closing phenylalanine or tryptophan. D genes are given only for firm matches. Clone size appears in some rows only: once, few, many, or a class for an expanded clone.

j_call v_call clone_size d_call cdr3_nt cdr3_aa
TRBJ1-1 TRBV16 - TRBD1 TGTGCCAGCAGCCCATATCCGAGACAGGGGGGAGGAACTGAAGCTTTCTTT CASSPYPRQGGGTEAFF
TRBJ1-4 TRBV28 - TRBD1 TGTGCCAGCAGCACCAAGGGGAGGGGGCGAGGTGAAAAACTGTTTTTT CASSTKGRGRGEKLFF
TRBJ2-1 TRBV29-1 many - TGCAGCGTTGAAGATCCTGACTCTGGCTCCTACAATGAGCAGTTCTTC CSVEDPDSGSYNEQFF
TRBJ2-1 TRBV29-1 - TRBD2 TGCAGCGTTCCGACTAGCGGGAGGATCGATGAGCAGTTCTTC CSVPTSGRIDEQFF
TRBJ2-1 TRBV6-5 few TRBD1 TGTGCCAGCAGTTACGGACCAGGGGGCAATGAGCAGTTCTTC CASSYGPGGNEQFF
TRBJ2-5 TRBV28 - TRBD2 TGTGCCAGCAGTTCGACCCTGACTAGCGGGATGGAGACCCAGTACTTC CASSSTLTSGMETQYF
TRBJ2-7 TRBV3-1 few - TGTGCCAGCAGCCAAGGGGAAGGGGGCTACGAGCAGTACTTC CASSQGEGGYEQYF
TRBJ2-5 TRBV20-1 many - TGCAGTGCGAAAGGACTGACCCAAGAGACCCAGTACTTC CSAKGLTQETQYF
TRBJ2-7 TRBV7-9 many - TGTGCCAGCAGCTTAGGGATAGGGATCGAGTCTCGCGAGCAGTACTTC CASSLGIGIESREQYF
TRBJ2-1 TRBV6-4 few TRBD1 TGTGCCAGCAGTGACTCGGTGACAGGGGCCGATGAGCAGTTCTTC CASSDSVTGADEQFF
TRBJ2-5 TRBV4-2 - TRBD1 TGTGCCAGCAGCCAAGAGGGCTGGGACAGCCAAGAGACCCAGTACTTC CASSQEGWDSQETQYF
TRBJ2-7 TRBV20-1 few TRBD2 TGCAGTGCTTATCCCGCGGGAGGAAACGAGCAGTACTTC CSAYPAGGNEQYF
TRBJ2-2 TRBV27 few - TGTGCCAGCAGTTTAAGGCAGGCGGGCACCGGGGAGCTGTTTTTT CASSLRQAGTGELFF
TRBJ2-3 TRBV20-1 many TRBD2 TGCAGTGCTAGAACCGGGACTAGCGGCGATACGCAGTATTTT CSARTGTSGDTQYF
TRBJ1-1 TRBV20-1 few - TGCAGTGCCCCCCCAACAGGCATGAACACTGAAGCTTTCTTT CSAPPTGMNTEAFF
TRBJ1-1 TRBV4-1 few - TGCGCCAGCAGTTCGCGGGACCTGGACACTGAAGCTTTCTTT CASSSRDLDTEAFF
TRBJ2-1 TRBV12-3/TRBV12-4 few - TGTGCCAGCAGCCAGCGTTACAATGAGCAGTTCTTC CASSQRYNEQFF
TRBJ1-1 TRBV2 few TRBD1 TGTGCCAGCACTTCGACAGGGACGAACACTGAAGCTTTCTTT CASTSTGTNTEAFF
TRBJ1-1 TRBV9 few TRBD1 TGTGCCAGCAGCGGAGGACAGGCGAACACTGAAGCTTTCTTT CASSGGQANTEAFF
TRBJ1-1 TRBV19 few - TGTGCCAGTAGTATCGGGAAAGGAACTGAAGCTTTCTTT CASSIGKGTEAFF
TRBJ2-3 TRBV4-1 few - TGCGCCAGCAGCCAAGTCCCGGGGGACACAGATACGCAGTATTTT CASSQVPGDTDTQYF
TRBJ1-2 TRBV29-1 many TRBD1 TGCAGCGTTCCGGACAGGGGTTATAACTATGGCTACACCTTC CSVPDRGYNYGYTF
TRBJ1-1 TRBV4-2 - - TGTGCCAGCAGCCAACTCCGGACTGATGAAGCTTTCTTT CASSQLRTDEAFF
TRBJ2-4 TRBV27 - TRBD1 TGTGCCAGCAGTTTATCTTGGACAGGGGGCGAAAACATTCAGTACTTC CASSLSWTGGENIQYF
TRBJ2-2 TRBV18 few - TGTGCCAGCTCCCACCCGTCTGGACGGTACACCGGGGAGCTGTTTTTT CASSHPSGRYTGELFF
TRBJ1-5 TRBV10-2 - TRBD1 TGCGCCAGCAGTGATAGACAGGGGAATCAGCCCCAGCATTTT CASSDRQGNQPQHF
TRBJ2-1 TRBV6-4 many TRBD2 TGTGCCAGCAGCTTTAGCGGGAGTGGAAATGAGCAGTTCTTC CASSFSGSGNEQFF
TRBJ2-1 TRBV11-2 few TRBD1 TGTGCCAGCAGCTTATTACAGGGGGCGAACTACAATGAGCAGTTCTTC CASSLLQGANYNEQFF
TRBJ2-1 TRBV4-1 many - TGCGCCAGCAGCCAAGGGGTAGGCAGCTCCTACAATGAGCAGTTCTTC CASSQGVGSSYNEQFF
TRBJ2-7 TRBV12-3/TRBV12-4 few - TGTGCCAGCAGTCCGCCGGGACGGGTGTACGAGCAGTACTTC CASSPPGRVYEQYF
TRBJ2-3 TRBV12-3/TRBV12-4 many - TGTGCCAGCAGTCGACTGACCACAGATACGCAGTATTTT CASSRLTTDTQYF
TRBJ2-1 TRBV18 - - TGTGCCAGCACTGAGGGGAGCTCCTACAATGAGCAGTTCTTC CASTEGSSYNEQFF
TRBJ2-5 TRBV27 few - TGTGCCAGCAGTCCCTATCCCTGGTCCGAAGAGACCCAGTACTTC CASSPYPWSEETQYF
TRBJ1-1 TRBV15 few - TGTGCCACCAGCAGAGACCCCTCGGATAGCGACAGTCGGAGGGGAGCTTTCTTT CATSRDPSDSDSRRGAFF
TRBJ2-1 TRBV9 many TRBD2 TGTGCCAGCAGCGTAGGTGCGGGAGTCAGGAATGAGCAGTTCTTC CASSVGAGVRNEQFF
TRBJ2-2 TRBV12-5 - - TGTGCTAGTGTCCAGCCTCAAACAAACACCGGGGAGCTGTTTTTT CASVQPQTNTGELFF
TRBJ2-4 TRBV6-5 many - TGTGCCAGCAGTTATTCTTCATTCGGGAAAAACATTCAGTACTTC CASSYSSFGKNIQYF
TRBJ1-1 TRBV12-3/TRBV12-4 - TRBD1 TGTGCCAGCAGACCAATGACAGGGTCCACTGAAGCTTTCTTT CASRPMTGSTEAFF
TRBJ2-3 TRBV6-5 - - TGTGCCAGCAGTTACTCAGGAGGCGCCATTCTCACAGATACGCAGTATTTT CASSYSGGAILTDTQYF
TRBJ2-1 TRBV29-1 many - TGCAGCGTTGTCGGGACCTACAATGAGCAGTTCTTC CSVVGTYNEQFF
TRBJ2-1 TRBV3-1 many - TGTGCCAGCAGCCAAGAAAAGAACAATGAGCAGTTCTTC CASSQEKNNEQFF
TRBJ2-1 TRBV12-3/TRBV12-4 many - TGTGCCAGCAGATACGACAGAGACAATGAGCAGTTCTTC CASRYDRDNEQFF
TRBJ2-1 TRBV28 many - TGTGCCAGCAGTAGGACTTCGGAGGGCAATGAGCAGTTCTTC CASSRTSEGNEQFF
TRBJ2-1 TRBV7-3 - - TGTGCCAGCAGCTTACGTAAAGCCGTGTACAATGAGCAGTTCTTC CASSLRKAVYNEQFF
TRBJ2-1 TRBV5-6 many - TGTGCCAGCGGGTTCTCATACAATGAGCAGTTCTTC CASGFSYNEQFF
TRBJ2-2 TRBV29-1 - - TGCAGCGTTGAATGGACGAACACCGGGGAGCTGTTTTTT CSVEWTNTGELFF
TRBJ2-1 TRBV7-9 many TRBD2 TGTGCCAGCAGCTTCCTAGCGGGATTGGGCAATGAGCAGTTCTTC CASSFLAGLGNEQFF
TRBJ1-2 TRBV9 - - TGTGCCAGCAGCGTAGAGTCGGGACTCTACTATGGCTACACCTTC CASSVESGLYYGYTF
TRBJ2-5 TRBV5-4 - - TGTGCCAGCAGCCACGTTGACAGAAAAGAGACCCAGTACTTC CASSHVDRKETQYF
TRBJ2-7 TRBV27 few TRBD2 TGTGCCAGCAGCTCTACCGGGACTAGCGGGAGGGCCCTCGAGCAGTACTTC CASSSTGTSGRALEQYF